The 8 T cell receptor beta chains in this list originate from one sample, sequenced in a study of blood T cell repertoires in COVID-19 (TCRdb year 2020). The library relied on the immunoSEQ multiplex PCR assay. The immuneACCESS repertoire file appears here via TCRdb, limited to in-frame rearrangements. These files lack a portion of the clones; in checked studies, under half of the deficit traces to unresolved V genes, and the cause of the others is not known. Across this sample there are roughly 200,000 clones, with just under 90% seen only once. The ten top clones hold roughly 6.2% of the sample. Material: peripheral blood. These receptor sequences come from a man aged 55 to 70 who had recovered from COVID-19.

V and J are TRBV11-1 and TRBJ1-1, with D uncertain. CDR1 and CDR2 (germline): SGHAT, FQDESV (reference sequence). V shed 5 bases and J shed 1 base, with 8 bases lying between them. The CDR3 has 13 residues. DNA for the CDR3: TGTGCCAGCAGCCCCTCACAGAACACTGAAGCTTTCTTT. It translates to CASSPSQNTEAFF.

This chain joins TRBV18 and TRBJ1-1; D is possibly TRBD1 (6 bases). This CDR3 spans 15 amino acids. Germline CDR1 KGHSH, CDR2 LQKENI. V was shortened by 0 bases and J by 1 base, with 9 bases between the two germline ends. CDR3 bases: TGTGCCAGCTCACCACCTGGACAGACGAACACTGAAGCTTTCTTT. It is translated as CASSPPGQTNTEAFF.

V usage is TRBV25-1 and J usage is TRBJ2-3; weak D call: TRBD2 (6 bases). The CDR3 contains 13 residues. V shed 4 bases and J shed 8 bases, with 13 bases lying between them. Germline CDR1 MGHDK, CDR2 SYGVNS. The CDR3 nucleotides are TGTGCCAGCAGTGGAAGCTTGCGGGGTACGCAGTATTTT. This translates into CASSGSLRGTQYF. Full variable domain (missing parts from reference TRBV25-1 and TRBJ2-3): EADIYQTPRYLVIGTGKKITLECSQTMGHDKMYWYQQDPGMELHLIHYSYGVNSTEKGDLSSESTVSRIRTEHFPLTLESARPSHTSQYLCASSGSLRGTQYFGPGTRLTVL.

The V and J genes are TRBV24-1 and TRBJ2-3; TRBD1 matches 8 bases. Germline V gives CDR1 KGHDR, CDR2 SFDVKD. V lost 5 bases, J lost 3 bases, and 6 bases stayed unmatched. This CDR3 has 15 residues. The CDR3 sequence: CATSVGGQGTDTQYF. The CDR3 DNA reads as TGTGCCACCAGTGTAGGAGGACAGGGAACAGATACGCAGTATTTT.

The chain is built from TRBV7-8 and TRBJ1-2, with D possibly matching TRBD1 (5 bases). The CDR3 has 14 residues. The V gene lost 5 bases and the J gene lost 5 bases, with 15 bases spanning the gap. Germline V lookup: CDR1 SGHVS, CDR2 FQNEAQ. CDR3 sequence: CASSLRGGGYGYTF. The CDR3 nucleotides read TGTGCCAGCAGCCTTCGGGGGGGTGGGTATGGCTACACCTTC.

This clone was recorded once. The CDR3 nucleotides read TGCAGTGTCAACGGCGGGTATGGCTACACCTTC. Its translation: CSVNGGYGYTF. The chain is built from TRBV20-1 and TRBJ1-2, with unresolved D. This CDR3 spans 11 amino acids. CDR1 and CDR2 (germline): DFQATT, SNEGSKA (reference sequence). V was cut by 7 bases and J by 5 bases, with 11 bases left in between.

The gene calls are TRBV9 and TRBJ2-7; TRBD1 aligns across 8 bases. The CDR3 sequence is 16 residues long. Germline assignment: CDR1 SGDLS and CDR2 YYNGEE. Trimming took 4 bases from V and 3 from J; bases not matched to a gene: 12. The CDR3 bases are TGTGCCAGCAGCAGAGACTCAGGGGGCTCGGGCTACGAGCAGTACTTC. Residues: CASSRDSGGSGYEQYF.

The chain carries TRBV18 and TRBJ2-7; 9 bases fit TRBD1. The germline gives CDR1 KGHSH, CDR2 LQKENI. V lost 4 bases and J lost 4; bases outside the gene matches: 8. The CDR3 extends over 15 amino acids. The CDR3 loop is CASSLPGQGRYEQYF. CDR3 bases: TGTGCCAGCTCACTGCCGGGACAGGGTCGATACGAGCAGTACTTC.